These T cell receptor beta chains were read from a single sample in a study of Ad26.COV2.S vaccination and SARS-CoV-2 variants. Clones were read by immunoSEQ multiplex PCR, and TCRdb kept only the in-frame ones, dropping some. The sample lists a few hundred thousand clones; around 90% were seen once. The sequenced sample was peripheral blood, obtained in a trial of Ad26.COV2.S vaccine versus placebo. The source is a person between 18 and 65 years old who received the Ad26.COV2.S COVID-19 vaccine or a placebo. The CDR3 runs from the conserved cysteine through the conserved F or W. A D gene is named only where the DNA matches it firmly. Clone size is stated in some rows and not others, as once, few, many or a class when expanded.

D gene: NA; clone size: NA; V gene: TRBV24-1; J gene: TRBJ2-3; CDR3 protein: CATSEAVTGTDTQYF; CDR3 DNA: TGTGCCACCAGTGAAGCTGTGACTGGCACAGATACGCAGTATTTT
D gene: NA; clone size: NA; V gene: TRBV6-1; J gene: TRBJ2-5; CDR3 protein: CASSGRKGMYQETQYF; CDR3 DNA: TGTGCCAGCAGTGGGAGAAAGGGAATGTACCAAGAGACCCAGTACTTC
D gene: NA; clone size: NA; V gene: TRBV6-5; J gene: TRBJ1-1; CDR3 protein: CATLDGLNTEAFF; CDR3 DNA: TGTGCCACCTTGGACGGTCTGAACACTGAAGCTTTCTTT
D gene: NA; clone size: NA; V gene: TRBV14; J gene: TRBJ2-4; CDR3 protein: CASSQDSTVLAKNIQYF; CDR3 DNA: TGTGCCAGCAGCCAAGATTCCACAGTGCTAGCCAAAAACATTCAGTACTTC
D gene: TRBD2; clone size: NA; V gene: TRBV4-2; J gene: TRBJ2-3; CDR3 protein: CASSLEGTSGKDTDTQYF; CDR3 DNA: TGTGCCAGCAGCCTCGAAGGCACTAGCGGTAAAGACACAGATACGCAGTATTTT
D gene: NA; clone size: NA; V gene: TRBV12-3/TRBV12-4; J gene: TRBJ2-1; CDR3 protein: CASHGAYNEQFF; CDR3 DNA: TGTGCCTCCCATGGGGCCTACAATGAGCAGTTCTTC
D gene: NA; clone size: NA; V gene: TRBV1; J gene: TRBJ2-5; CDR3 protein: CAAVAGSVAQYF; CDR3 DNA: TGCGCCGCCGTAGCGGGTTCCGTGGCCCAGTACTTC
D gene: NA; clone size: NA; V gene: TRBV27; J gene: TRBJ1-5; CDR3 protein: CASSPRVGPNQPQHF; CDR3 DNA: TGTGCCAGCAGCCCTCGGGTAGGGCCCAATCAGCCCCAGCATTTT
D gene: NA; clone size: NA; V gene: TRBV6-5; J gene: TRBJ1-5; CDR3 protein: CASSRDPPPQHF; CDR3 DNA: TGTGCCAGCAGTCGCGACCCCCCGCCCCAGCATTTT
D gene: TRBD1; clone size: NA; V gene: TRBV24-1; J gene: TRBJ2-7; CDR3 protein: CATSKQRTGVYEQYF; CDR3 DNA: TGTGCCACCAGCAAACAACGGACAGGGGTCTACGAGCAGTACTTC
D gene: TRBD2; clone size: NA; V gene: TRBV9; J gene: TRBJ2-5; CDR3 protein: CASSVAGLAGVRETQYF; CDR3 DNA: TGTGCCAGCAGCGTAGCGGGGCTAGCGGGAGTCCGAGAGACCCAGTACTTC
D gene: NA; clone size: NA; V gene: TRBV5-1; J gene: TRBJ2-7; CDR3 protein: CASSFGGEQYF; CDR3 DNA: TGCGCCAGCAGCTTCGGGGGCGAGCAGTACTTC
D gene: NA; clone size: NA; V gene: TRBV9; J gene: TRBJ2-1; CDR3 protein: CASSVEGGSYNEQFF; CDR3 DNA: TGTGCCAGCAGCGTAGAGGGGGGTTCCTACAATGAGCAGTTCTTC
D gene: NA; clone size: NA; V gene: TRBV12-3/TRBV12-4; J gene: TRBJ2-3; CDR3 protein: CASSIREDTQYF; CDR3 DNA: TGTGCCAGCAGTATCAGGGAAGATACGCAGTATTTT
D gene: NA; clone size: NA; V gene: TRBV9; J gene: TRBJ2-5; CDR3 protein: CASSVDRVIETQYF; CDR3 DNA: TGTGCCAGCAGCGTAGACAGGGTAATCGAGACCCAGTACTTC
D gene: NA; clone size: NA; V gene: TRBV7-3; J gene: TRBJ2-1; CDR3 protein: CASSLTQYNEQFF; CDR3 DNA: TGTGCCAGCAGCTTAACCCAATACAATGAGCAGTTCTTC
D gene: NA; clone size: NA; V gene: TRBV28; J gene: TRBJ2-2; CDR3 protein: CASSLGVQAGELFF; CDR3 DNA: TGTGCCAGCAGTTTAGGGGTGCAGGCCGGGGAGCTGTTTTTT
D gene: TRBD2; clone size: NA; V gene: TRBV7-9; J gene: TRBJ2-5; CDR3 protein: CASSLASGRGETQYF; CDR3 DNA: TGTGCCAGCAGCTTAGCTAGCGGGAGAGGGGAGACCCAGTACTTC
D gene: NA; clone size: NA; V gene: TRBV5-1; J gene: TRBJ2-3; CDR3 protein: CASRASTDTQYF; CDR3 DNA: TGCGCCAGCCGTGCTAGCACAGATACGCAGTATTTT
D gene: NA; clone size: NA; V gene: TRBV30; J gene: TRBJ2-7; CDR3 protein: CAWSARTGFEQYF; CDR3 DNA: TGTGCCTGGAGTGCTCGAACAGGATTCGAGCAGTACTTC
D gene: TRBD2; clone size: NA; V gene: TRBV5-4; J gene: TRBJ2-7; CDR3 protein: CASSSGLAEEQYF; CDR3 DNA: TGTGCCAGCAGCTCAGGACTAGCTGAAGAGCAGTACTTC
D gene: TRBD1; clone size: NA; V gene: TRBV2; J gene: TRBJ1-1; CDR3 protein: CASSRQGGTEAFF; CDR3 DNA: TGTGCCAGCAGTCGACAGGGCGGCACTGAAGCTTTCTTT
D gene: TRBD1; clone size: NA; V gene: TRBV7-8; J gene: TRBJ1-3; CDR3 protein: CASSFDHRGTKNTIYF; CDR3 DNA: TGTGCCAGCAGCTTCGATCACAGGGGGACCAAAAACACCATATATTTT
D gene: NA; clone size: NA; V gene: TRBV11-1; J gene: TRBJ1-1; CDR3 protein: CASSLVSLSEATEAFF; CDR3 DNA: TGTGCCAGCAGCTTAGTTTCATTGAGCGAGGCCACTGAAGCTTTCTTT
D gene: TRBD2; clone size: NA; V gene: TRBV5-1; J gene: TRBJ2-1; CDR3 protein: CASSPGLAGANEQFF; CDR3 DNA: TGCGCCAGCAGCCCGGGACTAGCGGGAGCCAATGAGCAGTTCTTC
D gene: NA; clone size: NA; V gene: TRBV7-2; J gene: TRBJ2-7; CDR3 protein: CASSLGGTTSYEQYF; CDR3 DNA: TGTGCCAGCAGCTTAGGCGGGACAACCTCCTACGAGCAGTACTTC
D gene: NA; clone size: NA; V gene: TRBV4-1; J gene: TRBJ2-7; CDR3 protein: CASSQERAYEQYF; CDR3 DNA: TGCGCCAGCAGCCAGGAACGAGCCTACGAGCAGTACTTC
D gene: NA; clone size: NA; V gene: TRBV27; J gene: TRBJ2-1; CDR3 protein: CASINSIGPYNEQFF; CDR3 DNA: TGTGCCAGCATTAACTCGATAGGACCCTACAATGAGCAGTTCTTC
D gene: NA; clone size: few; V gene: TRBV6-2/TRBV6-3; J gene: TRBJ2-1; CDR3 protein: CASSPLGRDEQFF; CDR3 DNA: TGTGCCAGCAGTCCACTCGGACGGGATGAGCAGTTCTTC
D gene: NA; clone size: NA; V gene: TRBV19; J gene: TRBJ2-3; CDR3 protein: CASRSFSTDTQYF; CDR3 DNA: TGTGCCAGTCGGAGTTTTTCCACAGATACGCAGTATTTT
D gene: NA; clone size: NA; V gene: TRBV27; J gene: TRBJ2-3; CDR3 protein: CASSLSAWDTQYF; CDR3 DNA: TGTGCCAGCAGTTTGAGTGCCTGGGATACGCAGTATTTT
D gene: NA; clone size: NA; V gene: TRBV4-3; J gene: TRBJ2-2; CDR3 protein: CASSQGGSQSHTGELFF; CDR3 DNA: TGCGCCAGCAGCCAAGGGGGATCCCAATCCCACACCGGGGAGCTGTTTTTT
D gene: NA; clone size: NA; V gene: TRBV18; J gene: TRBJ2-4; CDR3 protein: CASSPAGRAKNIQYF; CDR3 DNA: TGTGCCAGCTCCCCCGCAGGCAGGGCCAAAAACATTCAGTACTTC
D gene: NA; clone size: NA; V gene: TRBV28; J gene: TRBJ2-7; CDR3 protein: CASSPPPRGAEQYF; CDR3 DNA: TGTGCCAGCAGTCCCCCCCCGAGGGGGGCCGAGCAGTACTTC
D gene: NA; clone size: NA; V gene: TRBV10-3; J gene: TRBJ1-4; CDR3 protein: CAISERGAAEKLFF; CDR3 DNA: TGTGCCATCAGTGAGCGGGGGGCCGCTGAAAAACTGTTTTTT
D gene: NA; clone size: NA; V gene: TRBV2; J gene: TRBJ2-2; CDR3 protein: CASRFTARGELFF; CDR3 DNA: TGTGCCAGCAGATTCACCGCCAGGGGGGAGCTGTTTTTT
D gene: NA; clone size: few; V gene: TRBV4-1; J gene: TRBJ1-1; CDR3 protein: CASSQPTGGPRAFF; CDR3 DNA: TGCGCCAGCAGCCAACCGACAGGAGGGCCGAGAGCTTTCTTT
D gene: TRBD1; clone size: few; V gene: TRBV28; J gene: TRBJ1-5; CDR3 protein: CASSPRTGDQPQHF; CDR3 DNA: TGTGCCAGCAGTCCTCGGACAGGGGATCAGCCCCAGCATTTT
D gene: TRBD2; clone size: few; V gene: TRBV9; J gene: TRBJ2-1; CDR3 protein: CASSGPSGSVEQFF; CDR3 DNA: TGTGCCAGCAGCGGACCTAGCGGGAGTGTAGAGCAGTTCTTC
D gene: TRBD1; clone size: NA; V gene: TRBV6-5; J gene: TRBJ1-2; CDR3 protein: CASRMDRAGYTF; CDR3 DNA: TGTGCCAGCAGGATGGACAGGGCAGGCTACACCTTC
D gene: TRBD2; clone size: once; V gene: TRBV4-1; J gene: TRBJ2-7; CDR3 protein: CASSQVGTSGSYEQYF; CDR3 DNA: TGCGCCAGCAGCCAAGTTGGGACTAGCGGCTCCTACGAGCAGTACTTC
D gene: NA; clone size: NA; V gene: TRBV5-1; J gene: TRBJ2-5; CDR3 protein: CASSPSQGWETQYF; CDR3 DNA: TGCGCCAGCAGCCCTTCACAGGGTTGGGAGACCCAGTACTTC
D gene: TRBD2; clone size: NA; V gene: TRBV6-1; J gene: TRBJ2-5; CDR3 protein: CASSELAGSGETQYF; CDR3 DNA: TGTGCCAGCAGTGAACTAGCGGGGTCCGGGGAGACCCAGTACTTC
D gene: TRBD2; clone size: NA; V gene: TRBV11-2; J gene: TRBJ2-5; CDR3 protein: CASSHGGGSVGYETQYF; CDR3 DNA: TGTGCCAGCAGCCACGGCGGGGGTTCGGTTGGTTACGAGACCCAGTACTTC
D gene: NA; clone size: once; V gene: TRBV27; J gene: TRBJ1-5; CDR3 protein: CASSPSNQPQHF; CDR3 DNA: TGTGCCAGCAGTCCCAGCAATCAGCCCCAGCATTTT
D gene: NA; clone size: NA; V gene: TRBV18; J gene: TRBJ2-7; CDR3 protein: CASSPPSSYEQYF; CDR3 DNA: TGTGCCAGCTCACCACCGAGCTCCTACGAGCAGTACTTC
D gene: NA; clone size: NA; V gene: TRBV28; J gene: TRBJ2-7; CDR3 protein: CASTVGDSYEQYF; CDR3 DNA: TGTGCCAGCACCGTGGGGGACTCTTACGAGCAGTACTTC
D gene: NA; clone size: NA; V gene: TRBV6-2/TRBV6-3; J gene: TRBJ2-7; CDR3 protein: CASSYNPGRLSPTGVYEQYF; CDR3 DNA: TGTGCCAGCAGTTACAATCCGGGACGGCTCTCCCCAACTGGGGTCTACGAGCAGTACTTC
D gene: NA; clone size: NA; V gene: TRBV6-5; J gene: TRBJ2-2; CDR3 protein: CASKTQGGGAGELFF; CDR3 DNA: TGTGCCAGCAAAACTCAGGGGGGAGGCGCCGGGGAGCTGTTTTTT
D gene: TRBD2; clone size: NA; V gene: TRBV11-3; J gene: TRBJ2-2; CDR3 protein: CASSSLAGQNTGELFF; CDR3 DNA: TGTGCCAGCAGCTCCCTAGCGGGCCAGAACACCGGGGAGCTGTTTTTT
D gene: TRBD2; clone size: NA; V gene: TRBV11-2; J gene: TRBJ2-1; CDR3 protein: CASSLGLAGGYEQFF; CDR3 DNA: TGTGCCAGCAGCTTAGGACTAGCGGGAGGATATGAGCAGTTCTTC
D gene: NA; clone size: NA; V gene: TRBV28; J gene: TRBJ2-7; CDR3 protein: CASSLRMGIYEQYF; CDR3 DNA: TGTGCCAGCAGTCTCAGGATGGGGATCTACGAGCAGTACTTC
D gene: NA; clone size: NA; V gene: TRBV28; J gene: TRBJ1-5; CDR3 protein: CASRPPGAGVGNQPQHF; CDR3 DNA: TGTGCCAGTCGCCCCCCGGGGGCGGGGGTCGGCAATCAGCCCCAGCATTTT
D gene: TRBD1; clone size: NA; V gene: TRBV5-4; J gene: TRBJ1-1; CDR3 protein: CASSLTGQGNTEAFF; CDR3 DNA: TGTGCCAGCAGCTTAACCGGACAGGGGAACACTGAAGCTTTCTTT
D gene: TRBD1; clone size: few; V gene: TRBV5-1; J gene: TRBJ2-7; CDR3 protein: CASSLAGTGYSYEQYF; CDR3 DNA: TGCGCCAGCAGCTTGGCCGGGACAGGGTACTCCTACGAGCAGTACTTC
D gene: NA; clone size: NA; V gene: TRBV2; J gene: TRBJ2-3; CDR3 protein: CASSDSGDTQYF; CDR3 DNA: TGTGCCAGCAGCGACTCTGGAGATACGCAGTATTTT
D gene: TRBD2; clone size: NA; V gene: TRBV9; J gene: TRBJ2-7; CDR3 protein: CASSVAAGEGYEQYF; CDR3 DNA: TGTGCCAGCAGCGTAGCGGCGGGAGAGGGATACGAGCAGTACTTC
D gene: NA; clone size: NA; V gene: TRBV19; J gene: TRBJ2-7; CDR3 protein: CASSMNYYEQYF; CDR3 DNA: TGTGCCAGTAGTATGAACTACTACGAGCAGTACTTC
D gene: NA; clone size: NA; V gene: TRBV6-1; J gene: TRBJ1-5; CDR3 protein: CASSERQNQPQHF; CDR3 DNA: TGTGCCAGCAGTGAACGACAGAATCAGCCCCAGCATTTT
D gene: NA; clone size: NA; V gene: TRBV27; J gene: TRBJ2-2; CDR3 protein: CASSFLRQSGTGELFF; CDR3 DNA: TGTGCCAGCAGTTTTCTTCGGCAGTCGGGCACCGGGGAGCTGTTTTTT